The present entry profiles one T cell receptor (beta chain) with its context. Its antigen is undetermined. Germline V lookup: CDR1 MNHNS, CDR2 SASEGT. V was pared by 6 bases and J by 5 bases, with 7 bases between. There are 12 residues in the CDR3. The sample originates from a study of memory B cells and T cells in multiple sclerosis. Data came from immunoSEQ multiplex PCR; TCRdb stores just in-frame clones and leaves some out. The data hold about 14,000 clones, with about 70% observed a single time. Whole-study results and caveats: Normalization was needed because clone-set size differences affected shared clonotype counts.

The sample comprised memory (CD45RO+) CD4+ T cells from blood. This chain links TRBV6-1 with TRBJ1-4; D not certain. The source of this sequence is a human donor with multiple sclerosis. CDR3 DNA: TGTGCCAGCAGCGCGTCAAATGAAAAACTGTTTTTT. Residues: CASSASNEKLFF.